This TCR beta chain was sequenced for a study of T cell clonality in common variable immunodeficiency (dated by TCRdb to about 2015). Overall study results and their limits: TCRbeta clonality was higher in CVID subjects than in healthy controls (t-test p = 0.018), and the increase was most characteristic of about a third of subjects. Even though DNA input was the same, control samples had an average of around 78,000 unique sequences each, compared with roughly 34,000 in CVID samples. The authors noted that sequencing repertoires of T cell subpopulations would be needed to clarify what caused the increased clonality in CVID. Fewer deletions and N-nucleotide insertions were reportedly observed in CVID TCRbeta sequences, and highly modified clones with 13 or more V deletions were reportedly absent from CVID TCRbeta sequences. Differences among patients in the CVID cohort limited the correlations between repertoire features and clinical complications. CVID subjects shared fewer TCRbeta clones with each other than healthy controls did (p < 0.0001).

From the germline V gene, CDR1 is SGHAT and CDR2 is FQNNGV. V trim: 7 bases; J trim: 4 bases; unmatched bases: 8. From the cysteine through the phenylalanine, the CDR3 covers 14 amino acids. The DNA has 33 bases, all within the CDR3, and is read from base 1. Most of the CVID patients and most of the healthy controls were of Caucasian heritage. Heparinized peripheral whole blood samples of about 4.5 to 9 ml were obtained from each donor. TCRbeta CDR3 repertoires were sequenced from genomic DNA of adults with common variable immune deficiency (CVID) and healthy adult controls. A total of approximately 22 healthy adult volunteers (around 12 female and roughly ten male; age range about 20 to 70 years, mean age about 32) were included in the control group. To isolate peripheral blood mononuclear cells, diluted blood was subjected to density centrifugation over Hypaque 1077 or Ficoll-Paque. Genomic DNA was obtained from unsorted mononuclear cells using either Qiagen column purification or a centrifugation-based method.

Many counts were recorded for this clone. Its recognized antigen is unknown. With the read ending 3 residues before the CDR3 end, the germline J gene is used to fill in that end. Equivalent amounts of genomic DNA from CVID and control samples were used as sequencing input. For every sample, a 60 bp segment covering the rearranged TCRbeta CDR3 region was amplified and then sequenced. The immunoSEQ assay, a bias-corrected multiplex PCR with high-throughput sequencing, was employed for TCRbeta amplification. In the paper's pipeline: Every unique nucleotide sequence counted as a clone and was annotated with V, D and J genes, copy number and frequency. Sequences were labeled productive if in frame, and non-productive if out of frame or containing stop codons. As previously described, clonality was computed from Shannon's entropy. The predicted amino acid sequences of productive clones were used to derive mean CDR3 Kyte-Doolittle hydropathy. Using the R hclust function, scaled V gene usage was clustered hierarchically with Manhattan distance and complete linkage. To assess clone sharing by CDR3 amino acid sequence, 12 repertoires per group were resampled over 100 rounds. The repertoires were searched for about 68 published EBV-specific TCRbeta sequences and some 230 published CMV-specific TCRbeta sequences. A couple of CVID samples that yielded fewer than 10,000 sequences were excluded from the analysis, so roughly 42 CVID repertoires were retained. Imported from immuneACCESS, the table was reduced by TCRdb to in-frame sequences with V and J called. These copies leave out some clones; in studies compared against another copy, an unresolved V gene accounts for under half, and the cause of the remainder is not known. V, J and clone size were drawn from that table, and D and trimming were deduced from the DNA. The table gives under 65,000 clones for this sample, with none occurring only once. Jointly, the top ten make up around 0.82% of the sample.

The sequencing sample was made of peripheral blood mononuclear cells. Rearrangement joined TRBV11-2 to TRBJ1-2, and 8 junction bases match TRBD1. The sequence derives from a person between 18 and 75 years old in good health. The covered CDR3 bases are TGTGCCAGCACCCAGGGGGCGGGTACCTATGGC. This sequence encodes CASTQGAGTYG. The CDR3 in its entirety is CASTQGAGTYGYTF.